Below are 32 T cell receptor beta chains sequenced from a single sample in a study of shared clonotypes between healthy human individuals. The naive CD8 subset, CD45RO-negative cells positively selected for CCR7, excluded terminally differentiated effector memory CD45RA+ cells. Assay: immunoSEQ multiplex PCR; the TCRdb copy retains only in-frame clones and omits some. There are roughly 570,000 clones in the sample; 98% occur only once, and approximately 0.3% lies in the top ten. The sample was naive CD8+ T cells sorted from blood. The receptors were gathered from a man younger than 40 in good health.

This chain links TRBV9 with TRBJ2-1; 9 bases are a match to TRBD2. Unmatched junction bases numbered 4, after V lost 3 bases and J lost 0 bases. Germline V lookup: CDR1 SGDLS, CDR2 YYNGEE. The CDR3 loop spans 16 amino acids. The CDR3 DNA reads as TGTGCCAGCAGCGCCGTAGCGGGAGCCTCCTACAATGAGCAGTTCTTC. This gives the protein CASSAVAGASYNEQFF.

The chain carries TRBV14 and TRBJ2-7; perhaps TRBD1 as D (6 bases). The CDR3 is made up of 14 amino acids. Trimming took off 4 bases at V and 7 bases at J, with 17 bases between the two ends. From germline, CDR1 is SGHDN and CDR2 FVKESK. CDR3 amino acids: CASSPRDTGPEQYF. The DNA of the CDR3 is TGTGCCAGCAGCCCTCGGGACACCGGGCCGGAGCAGTACTTC. The variable domain in full, with the rest retrieved from reference TRBV14 and TRBJ2-7, is EAGVTQFPSHSVIEKGQTVTLRCDPISGHDNLYWYRRVMGKEIKFLLHFVKESKQDESGMPNNRFLAERTGGTYSTLKVQPAELEDSGVYFCASSPRDTGPEQYFGPGTRLTVT.

The genes are TRBV6-6 and TRBJ2-7, with 8 bases fitting TRBD1. Trimming cost V 6 bases and J 4 bases; bases outside gene matches: 5. The CDR3 extends over 13 amino acids. Germline CDR1 MNHNY, CDR2 SVGAGI (reference sequence). CDR3 nucleotide sequence: TGTGCCAGCAGATTACAGGGGGGTTACGAGCAGTACTTC. It yields the protein CASRLQGGYEQYF.

This clone was seen just once. This chain uses TRBV9 with TRBJ1-2; D might be TRBD1 (5 bases). Germline values: CDR1 SGDLS, CDR2 YYNGEE. Trimming cost V 2 bases and J 5 bases, with 16 bases left between them. The CDR3 has 15 amino acids. CDR3 in DNA: TGTGCCAGCAGCGTTGAGGGTGAAGGGGTGTATGGCTACACCTTC. It translates to CASSVEGEGVYGYTF.

The chain carries TRBV7-4 and TRBJ1-5; a weak D match, TRBD1 (6 bases). CDR3 size: 13 residues. Per germline, CDR1 SGHVT and CDR2 SQSDAQ. The V and J ends lost 1 base and 10 bases respectively, with 11 bases between them. The CDR3 bases are TGTGCCAGCAGCTTAGGGAGGGGGGTACCCCAGCATTTT. Translated: CASSLGRGVPQHF.

This chain uses TRBV19 with TRBJ2-7; 9 nucleotides match TRBD1. J was trimmed by 5 bases and V by 0 bases; bases with no gene match: 11. In germline, CDR1 is LNHDA, CDR2 SQIVND (reference sequence). This CDR3 contains 17 residues. The DNA for the CDR3 is TGTGCCAGTAGTATAGATGGTCCGGACAGGGGTGTCCACGAGCAGTACTTC. It is translated as CASSIDGPDRGVHEQYF.

The rearrangement joins TRBV27 to TRBJ2-7; no clear D. This CDR3 comprises 13 residues. Per the germline V gene, CDR1 is MNHEY and CDR2 is SMNVEV (reference sequence). V shed 5 bases and J shed 4 bases, with 12 bases lying between them. In DNA, the CDR3 is TGTGCCAGCAGTGCAGCCGCCGCTTACGAGCAGTACTTC. Protein product: CASSAAAAYEQYF.

Remarks on this clone: The sample holds other DNA sequences that translate to the same CDR3. CDR3 loop: CASSPDYNEQFF. The CDR3, as DNA: TGTGCCAGCTCACCGGATTACAATGAGCAGTTCTTC. The J gene is TRBJ2-1, the V gene TRBV18; no firm D call. CDR3 length: 12 residues. CDR1 and CDR2 (germline): KGHSH, LQKENI. V was clipped by 3 bases and J by 4 bases, with 4 bases between them.

The rearrangement links TRBV29-1 to TRBJ1-2, with TRBD1 as a possible D gene (6 bases). The CDR3 consists of 12 residues. Between the trimmed V and J ends, which lost 3 bases and 7 bases, there was a span of 12 bases. Germline V lookup: CDR1 SQVTM, CDR2 ANQGSEA. The CDR3 coding sequence is TGCAGCGTTGACTGGGGGCCCTTTGGCTACACCTTC. It codes for CSVDWGPFGYTF.

The chain is built from TRBV2 and TRBJ1-1; D gene unclear. The V end lost 10 bases, the J end lost 4 bases, and 10 bases lay between the germline ends. In germline, CDR1 is SNHLY, CDR2 FYNNEI. This CDR3 comprises 11 residues. For the CDR3, the DNA is TGTGCCACGCCCGACGCCACTGAAGCTTTCTTT. Translated: CATPDATEAFF. Together with reference TRBV2 and TRBJ1-1, the CDR3 gives the full variable domain: EPEVTQTPSHQVTQMGQEVILRCVPISNHLYFYWYRQILGQKVEFLVSFYNNEISEKSEIFDDQFSVERPDGSNFTLKIRSTKLEDSAMYFCATPDATEAFFGQGTRLTVV.

The gene calls are TRBV13 and TRBJ2-3, with 9 bases identical to TRBD2. This CDR3 comprises 17 residues. Germline CDR1 and CDR2: PRHDT and FYEKMQ (reference sequence). The V and J ends lost 5 bases and 2 bases, in that order; junction bases with no gene match: 11. The CDR3 DNA sequence: TGTGCCAGCAGCCCTTCTTGGCGGGAGGGCCTCACAGATACGCAGTATTTT. Amino acid sequence: CASSPSWREGLTDTQYF.

The V and J genes are TRBV14 and TRBJ2-1; D is unclear. The CDR3 is 12 residues long. With 4 bases removed from V and 4 bases from J, the gap between germline ends came to 5 bases. Germline CDR1 is SGHDN and CDR2 is FVKESK. CDR3 nucleotides: TGTGCCAGCAGCCTACAATACAATGAGCAGTTCTTC. Translated: CASSLQYNEQFF.

V is TRBV10-3 and J is TRBJ2-3; no firm D call. The germline V gene encodes CDR1 ENHRY and CDR2 SYGVKD. The CDR3 consists of 13 residues. V lost 5 bases to trimming and J lost 1 base, with 7 bases between them. The CDR3 nucleotides are TGTGCCATCAGTCCCCTTGGCACAGATACGCAGTATTTT. Translation gives CAISPLGTDTQYF.

The rearrangement joins TRBV6-1 to TRBJ2-7; D perhaps matches TRBD2 (6 bases). The V and J ends lost 0 bases and 2 bases respectively, with 14 bases between them. The CDR3 loop spans 16 amino acids. Germline CDR1 MNHNS, CDR2 SASEGT. CDR3 nucleotides: TGTGCCAGCAGTGAAGCGGGTATGGGGACTGCCTACGAGCAGTACTTC. It translates to CASSEAGMGTAYEQYF.

The chain joins TRBV18 to TRBJ2-1, with 13 bases matching TRBD2. The CDR3 runs to 17 residues. V lost 2 bases, J lost 7 bases, and 8 bases stayed unmatched. CDR1 and CDR2 from the germline V gene are KGHSH and LQKENI. The CDR3 protein is CASSPGLAGAPPNEQFF. DNA of the CDR3: TGTGCCAGCTCACCAGGACTAGCGGGGGCACCTCCTAATGAGCAGTTCTTC.

CDR3 region: CSVRGGQYTEAFF. CDR3 sequence (DNA): TGCAGCGTTCGGGGGGGGCAGTACACTGAAGCTTTCTTT. The V call is TRBV29-1, the J call TRBJ1-1, with a tentative D call TRBD1 (6 bases). Germline CDR1 and CDR2: SQVTM and ANQGSEA. CDR3 length: 13 amino acids. The V and J ends lost 5 bases and 3 bases respectively, with 13 bases between them.

The chain joins TRBV7-6 to TRBJ1-1, with a weak D call TRBD1 (5 bases). Trimming took 5 bases from V and 4 from J, leaving 14 bases between them. There are 14 residues in the CDR3. Germline CDR1 SGHVS, CDR2 FNYEAQ. CDR3 in DNA: TGTGCCAGCAGCGCAGGAGGGGACGGCACTGAAGCTTTCTTT. Translating it yields CASSAGGDGTEAFF.

The rearrangement uses TRBV9 and TRBJ2-5; 10 bases map to TRBD2. The length of the CDR3 is 18 residues. V shed 4 bases and J 5 bases; nucleotides not matched to a gene: 17. Germline V gene data show CDR1 as SGDLS and CDR2 as YYNGEE. The CDR3 DNA sequence: TGTGCCAGCAGCCCCACGAGGGGTCCGGGACTAGCGATGGAGACCCAGTACTTC. This codes for CASSPTRGPGLAMETQYF.

The genes are TRBV7-8 and TRBJ2-3; possible D gene TRBD1, 5 bases. This CDR3 is 14 amino acids long. Trimming removed 5 bases at V and 2 bases at J, with 11 bases between. The germline gives CDR1 SGHVS, CDR2 FQNEAQ. CDR3 in DNA: TGTGCCAGCAGCCTACAGGTGTCCACAGATACGCAGTATTTT. This gives the protein CASSLQVSTDTQYF. The complete variable domain, with remaining parts taken from reference TRBV7-8 and TRBJ2-3, reads GAGVSQSPRYKVAKRGQDVALRCDPISGHVSLFWYQQALGQGPEFLTYFQNEAQLDKSGLPSDRFFAERPEGSVSTLKIQRTQQEDSAVYLCASSLQVSTDTQYFGPGTRLTVL.

V usage is TRBV30 and J usage is TRBJ2-2; the match to TRBD1 covers 7 bases. This CDR3 is built from 15 residues. CDR1 and CDR2 from the germline V gene are GTSNPN and SVGIG (reference sequence). V was pared by 8 bases and J by 3 bases, with 12 bases of the junction left unmatched. The CDR3 spells CAASEGATDTGELFF. The CDR3 DNA is TGTGCCGCGAGCGAGGGGGCGACGGACACCGGGGAGCTGTTTTTT.

V is TRBV19 and J is TRBJ1-2, with a possible D match to TRBD1 (5 bases). V lost 5 bases and J 4 bases, leaving 14 bases between the germline ends. This CDR3 region has 14 residues. Germline CDR1 LNHDA, CDR2 SQIVND (reference sequence). CDR3 in DNA: TGTGCCAGTAGTCCGGCTCTGGGGGGCTATGGCTACACCTTC. This translates into CASSPALGGYGYTF.

The rearrangement links TRBV14 to TRBJ2-7; 10 positions agree with TRBD1. V shed 6 bases, J shed 4 bases, and the junction held 3 bases outside the gene matches. This CDR3 contains 13 residues. Germline V gene data show CDR1 as SGHDN and CDR2 as FVKESK. The CDR3 DNA is TGTGCCAGCAGAAGACAGGGGGCGTACGAGCAGTACTTC. Amino acids: CASRRQGAYEQYF. The variable domain in full, with the rest retrieved from reference TRBV14 and TRBJ2-7, is EAGVTQFPSHSVIEKGQTVTLRCDPISGHDNLYWYRRVMGKEIKFLLHFVKESKQDESGMPNNRFLAERTGGTYSTLKVQPAELEDSGVYFCASRRQGAYEQYFGPGTRLTVT.

The chain uses TRBV5-1 and TRBJ2-1, with D unclear. Deletions cut 1 base from V and 2 bases from J, with 7 bases between. Germline assignment: CDR1 SGHRS and CDR2 YFSETQ. The CDR3 contains 14 residues. The CDR3 DNA sequence: TGCGCCAGCAGCTTGTCGGGCCCCTACAATGAGCAGTTCTTC. Its translation: CASSLSGPYNEQFF. The variable domain in full, with the rest retrieved from reference TRBV5-1 and TRBJ2-1, is KAGVTQTPRYLIKTRGQQVTLSCSPISGHRSVSWYQQTPGQGLQFLFEYFSETQRNKGNFPGRFSGRQFSNSRSEMNVSTLELGDSALYLCASSLSGPYNEQFFGPGTRLTVL.

This chain joins TRBV19 and TRBJ2-5; TRBD1 matches 9 bases. V lost 3 bases to trimming and J lost 2 bases; unmatched junction nucleotides: 4. Per the germline V gene, CDR1 is LNHDA and CDR2 is SQIVND (reference sequence). The CDR3 has 15 amino acids. CDR3: CASSIGDRVQETQYF. The DNA for the CDR3 is TGTGCCAGTAGTATTGGGGACAGGGTACAAGAGACCCAGTACTTC.

In its sample, this clone was seen once. J is TRBJ2-7 and V is TRBV29-1, with TRBD2 matching over 7 bases. This CDR3 is 14 amino acids long. The V segment lost 1 base and the J segment 2 bases; nucleotides outside the gene matches: 5. In germline, CDR1 is SQVTM, CDR2 ANQGSEA. CDR3 amino acids: CSVEGLAGAYEQYF. CDR3 sequence (DNA): TGCAGCGTTGAAGGGTTAGCGGGTGCCTACGAGCAGTACTTC.

The chain joins TRBV6-5 to TRBJ1-5, with D tentatively TRBD1 (5 bases). The germline V gene encodes CDR1 MNHEY and CDR2 SVGAGI. The V end was cut by 7 bases, the J end by 6 bases, with 13 bases between. The CDR3 is 13 amino acids. CDR3 amino acids: CASTGIRGQPQHF. The CDR3 DNA follows: TGTGCCAGCACCGGTATAAGGGGTCAGCCCCAGCATTTT.

This chain connects TRBV9 to TRBJ2-6, with 8 bases aligning to TRBD1. The junction had 8 bases not matched to a gene; V was cut back by 3 bases and J by 0 bases. From germline, CDR1 is SGDLS and CDR2 YYNGEE. The CDR3 is 18 amino acids. CDR3 DNA sequence: TGTGCCAGCAGCGGTACCGGGACAGGCCCCTCTGGGGCCAACGTCCTGACTTTC. This encodes CASSGTGTGPSGANVLTF.

Details on this clone: Other DNA sequences in the sample encode the same CDR3. The chain uses TRBV7-9 and TRBJ2-1, with a possible D match to TRBD2 (6 bases). This CDR3 has 12 residues. The germline gives CDR1 SEHNR, CDR2 FQNEAQ (reference sequence). V was cut by 1 base and J by 10 bases, with 8 bases left in between. The DNA of the CDR3 is TGTGCCAGCAGCTTAGGGCGGGAAGAGCAGTTCTTC. Protein product: CASSLGREEQFF.

The rearrangement links TRBV9 to TRBJ2-1; either TRBD1 or TRBD2 may fit D (5 bases each). Trimming took 3 bases from V and 7 from J, leaving 23 bases between them. The germline gives CDR1 SGDLS, CDR2 YYNGEE. There are 17 residues in the CDR3. CDR3 sequence reads: CASSGRSSGFIGNEQFF. CDR3 coding DNA: TGTGCCAGCAGCGGGAGGAGCTCAGGGTTCATTGGGAATGAGCAGTTCTTC.

This chain links TRBV7-9 with TRBJ2-1; D may be TRBD1 or TRBD2 (5 bases each). Germline V gives CDR1 SEHNR, CDR2 FQNEAQ (reference sequence). The CDR3 contains 15 residues. V was cut by 1 base and J by 5 bases, with 12 bases left in between. The CDR3 region is CASSLVRDANNEQFF. DNA for the CDR3: TGTGCCAGCAGCTTAGTCCGGGACGCTAACAATGAGCAGTTCTTC.

With regard to this clone: Other DNA sequences of this sample code for an identical CDR3. As DNA, the CDR3 is TGTGCCAGCAGTTACAGGGGAGGAACCGGGGAGCTGTTTTTT. This gives the protein CASSYRGGTGELFF. The chain employs TRBV6-5 and TRBJ2-2; perhaps TRBD2 as D (6 bases). CDR1 is MNHEY and CDR2 is SVGAGI in the germline V gene. The CDR3 is 14 residues long. The V end was cut by 2 bases, the J end by 5 bases, with 9 bases between.

This clone came up once. This chain joins TRBV4-1 and TRBJ2-1; the D is unclear. The germline V and J ends were trimmed by 3 bases and 7 bases, with 10 bases remaining between them. CDR3 length equals 13 residues. Germline V CDR1 and CDR2: MGHRA, YSYEKL. The CDR3 is CASSHSARNEQFF. DNA of the CDR3: TGCGCCAGCAGCCATTCTGCCAGGAATGAGCAGTTCTTC.